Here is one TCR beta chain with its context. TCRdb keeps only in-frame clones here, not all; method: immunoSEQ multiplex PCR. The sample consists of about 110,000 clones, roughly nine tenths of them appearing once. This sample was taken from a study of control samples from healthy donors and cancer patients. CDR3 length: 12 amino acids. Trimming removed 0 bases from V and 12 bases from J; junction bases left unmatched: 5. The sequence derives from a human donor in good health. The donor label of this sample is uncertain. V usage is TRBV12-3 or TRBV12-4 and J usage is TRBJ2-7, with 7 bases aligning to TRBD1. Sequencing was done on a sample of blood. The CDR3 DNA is TGTGCCAGCAGTTTAGCGGGGACAGTGCTGTACTTC. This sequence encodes CASSLAGTVLYF.